The 28 T cell receptor beta chains below come from one sample, sequenced in a study of blood T cell repertoires in COVID-19. The assay was immunoSEQ multiplex PCR, and TCRdb's table has in-frame clones only and misses some. The table has around 99,000 clones, roughly 84% seen once. Sequencing was performed on peripheral blood. Receptor source: a woman at least 80 years old with active or convalescent COVID-19.

The J gene is TRBJ1-5, the V gene TRBV18; perhaps TRBD1 as D (6 bases). The CDR3 contains 15 residues. Trimming took 4 bases from V and 0 from J, leaving 10 bases between them. Germline V gene sequence: CDR1 KGHSH, CDR2 LQKENI. The CDR3 loop reads CASSQNRDSNQPQHF. In DNA, the CDR3 is TGTGCCAGCTCACAAAACAGGGATAGCAATCAGCCCCAGCATTTT. The full variable domain, completed using reference TRBV18 and TRBJ1-5, is NAGVMQNPRHLVRRRGQEARLRCSPMKGHSHVYWYRQLPEEGLKFMVYLQKENIIDESGMPKERFSAEFPKEGPSILRIQQVVRGDSAAYFCASSQNRDSNQPQHFGDGTRLSIL.

This clone was detected only a few times. The chain has TRBV27 and TRBJ2-1; D possibly corresponds to TRBD1 (6 bases). The CDR3 extends over 14 amino acids. V was cut by 6 bases and J by 6 bases, with 15 bases left in between. Germline-derived CDR1 and CDR2 are MNHEY and SMNVEV (reference sequence). The CDR3 bases are TGTGCCAGCAGGACGGCAGGGGCTTCCAATGAGCAGTTCTTC. It yields the protein CASRTAGASNEQFF.

The chain recombines TRBV5-1 with TRBJ2-1; tentatively, D is TRBD2 (6 bases). V shed 0 bases and J shed 2 bases, with 9 bases lying between them. Germline lookup yields CDR1 SGHRS and CDR2 YFSETQ. There are 15 residues in the CDR3. The CDR3 DNA follows: TGCGCCAGCAGCTTGGCGGGAGACCCCTACAATGAGCAGTTCTTC. Its protein product is CASSLAGDPYNEQFF.

The chain carries TRBV11-2 and TRBJ2-7; TRBD1 matches at 8 bases. The germline V gene has CDR1 SGHAT and CDR2 FQNNGV. V shed 5 bases and J 2 bases; nucleotides not matched to a gene: 5. The CDR3 contains 14 residues. CDR3 nucleotides: TGTGCCAGCAGCCAAGACAGGGGTCCCTACGAGCAGTACTTC. Translated: CASSQDRGPYEQYF.

The CDR3 reads CASSTRTGQTYEQYF. The CDR3 nucleotides read TGTGCCAGCAGTACGAGAACCGGACAGACCTACGAGCAGTACTTC. The chain links TRBV6-5 to TRBJ2-7; a possible D gene is TRBD1 (6 bases). Germline values: CDR1 MNHEY, CDR2 SVGAGI. CDR3 size: 15 residues. V was shortened by 5 bases and J by 2 bases, with 16 bases between the two germline ends.

The J gene is TRBJ2-7, the V gene TRBV7-2; D is undetermined. The ends were cut back, 0 bases at V and 7 bases at J, with 16 bases in the middle. CDR3 size: 15 residues. The germline gives CDR1 SGHTA, CDR2 FQGNSA. The DNA of the CDR3 is TGTGCCAGCAGCTTAGCCCCGAGTAGTTCGCGGGAGCAGTACTTC. This codes for CASSLAPSSSREQYF.

The chain joins TRBV28 to TRBJ2-7, with 12 bases fitting TRBD1. This CDR3 region has 16 residues. V lost 2 bases and J lost 3; bases outside the gene matches: 5. Germline V gives CDR1 MDHEN, CDR2 SYDVKM. For the CDR3, the DNA is TGTGCCAGCAGTTTAGTGGGGGACAGGGGGCTCTACGAGCAGTACTTC. Its protein is CASSLVGDRGLYEQYF.

This sequence joins TRBV12-3 or TRBV12-4 and TRBJ2-1; 9 bases match TRBD2. Trimming cost V 7 bases and J 10 bases; bases outside gene matches: 8. CDR3 length: 13 residues. The CDR3, as DNA: TGTGCCAGCAATCCGGGACTAGCACCCGAGCAGTTCTTC. It translates to CASNPGLAPEQFF.

The chain carries TRBV28 and TRBJ1-2, with TRBD1 matching over 7 bases. Unmatched junction bases numbered 11, after V lost 5 bases and J lost 8 bases. The CDR3 sequence is 14 residues long. From germline, CDR1 is MDHEN and CDR2 SYDVKM. The CDR3 DNA sequence: TGTGCCAGCAGTACTCCCGCCAGGGGGAACGGCTACACCTTC. It codes for CASSTPARGNGYTF.

In its sample, this clone was seen a few times. The rearrangement joins TRBV5-1 to TRBJ1-2; 8 bases agree with TRBD1. V trimming: 4 bases; J trimming: 4 bases; junction bases outside the gene matches: 12. CDR3 length: 16 amino acids. Germline V gene sequence: CDR1 SGHRS, CDR2 YFSETQ. DNA for the CDR3: TGCGCCAGCAGCGCTTCCCCCCAGGGGGCTGCCTATGGCTACACCTTC. It encodes CASSASPQGAAYGYTF.

The sample holds a few counts of this clone. This chain uses TRBV6-1 with TRBJ1-4; no reliable D call. The germline CDR1 and CDR2 sequences are MNHNS and SASEGT. Trimming removed 1 base from V and 7 bases from J, with 10 bases in between. The CDR3 sequence is 14 residues long. Written as DNA, the CDR3 is TGTGCCAGCAGTGAAGACGGGAGAAGTGAAAAACTGTTTTTT. It translates to CASSEDGRSEKLFF.

The CDR3 loop is CASSPEGPQETQYF. CDR3 DNA: TGTGCCAGTAGTCCCGAGGGCCCCCAAGAGACCCAGTACTTC. The V and J genes are TRBV19 and TRBJ2-5; D possibly corresponds to TRBD2 (5 bases). Germline CDR1 and CDR2: LNHDA and SQIVND (reference sequence). The germline V and J ends were trimmed by 5 bases and 1 base, with 11 bases remaining between them. The CDR3 has 14 amino acids.

The chain employs TRBV28 and TRBJ1-5; D unresolved. Germline CDR1 and CDR2: MDHEN and SYDVKM. This CDR3 contains 16 residues. The germline V and J ends were trimmed by 2 bases and 0 bases, with 11 bases remaining between them. This chain's CDR3 is CASSLRGFYSNQPQHF. Written as DNA, the CDR3 is TGTGCCAGCAGTTTACGGGGATTTTATAGCAATCAGCCCCAGCATTTT.

The chain carries TRBV7-6 and TRBJ2-2; D gene uncertain. Looked up from germline, CDR1 is SGHVS and CDR2 is FNYEAQ. CDR3 size: 14 residues. V lost 4 bases and J lost 6, with 12 bases in between. The CDR3 reads CASSYTSGSGELFF. The DNA of the CDR3 is TGTGCCAGCAGCTATACTTCCGGGTCCGGGGAGCTGTTTTTT.

The J gene is TRBJ2-5, the V gene TRBV7-2; 11 bases fit TRBD2. Trimming removed 7 bases from V and 5 bases from J; junction bases left unmatched: 9. The CDR3 has 15 residues. The germline gives CDR1 SGHTA, CDR2 FQGNSA. In nucleotides, the CDR3 is TGTGCCAGCACCGTAGCGGGAGGGCCAACGGAGACCCAGTACTTC. Its protein is CASTVAGGPTETQYF.

The gene calls are TRBV5-1 and TRBJ1-4; weak D call: TRBD1 (6 bases). This CDR3 has 15 residues. Trimming left V 1 base short and J 4 bases short, with 11 bases between. CDR1 SGHRS and CDR2 YFSETQ come from the germline V gene. CDR3 coding DNA: TGCGCCAGCAGCTTGTTGGGGGACAATAATGAAAAACTGTTTTTT. It yields the protein CASSLLGDNNEKLFF.

This sequence joins TRBV28 and TRBJ2-7; 7 bases align to TRBD2. CDR1 MDHEN and CDR2 SYDVKM come from the germline V gene. Trimming cost V 2 bases and J 3 bases; bases outside gene matches: 4. The length of the CDR3 is 14 residues. For the CDR3, the DNA is TGTGCCAGCAGTTTAATCCTAGCGGTCTACGAGCAGTACTTC. Amino acids: CASSLILAVYEQYF.

The chain links TRBV2 to TRBJ1-6; D is ambiguous. Trimming shortened V by 5 bases and J by 7 bases, and 9 bases separated the two germline ends. Germline V gene sequence: CDR1 SNHLY, CDR2 FYNNEI. CDR3 size: 13 residues. CDR3 protein: CASSPSPNSPLHF. CDR3 DNA sequence: TGTGCCAGCAGTCCATCCCCCAATTCACCCCTCCACTTT.

J is TRBJ1-5 and V is TRBV12-3 or TRBV12-4; 9 positions agree with TRBD1. The CDR3 spans 13 residues. Unmatched junction bases numbered 8, after V lost 7 bases and J lost 10 bases. The CDR3 is CASTQQGQGPQHF. CDR3 nucleotide sequence: TGTGCCAGCACCCAACAGGGACAGGGACCCCAGCATTTT.

This clone has just one count. The chain joins TRBV30 to TRBJ2-5; D ambiguous. Deletions cut 5 bases from V and 0 bases from J, with 10 bases between. Germline V gene lookup returns CDR1 GTSNPN and CDR2 SVGIG (reference sequence). The CDR3 covers 13 residues. DNA for the CDR3: TGTGCCTGGGCGGTCCTGTACCAAGAGACCCAGTACTTC. Translation: CAWAVLYQETQYF.

This clone was observed a few times. V and J are TRBV7-2 and TRBJ2-7, with 12 bases matching TRBD2. Germline loops: CDR1 SGHTA, CDR2 FQGNSA. This CDR3 region has 16 residues. The trim removed 5 bases at V and 3 bases at J, leaving 8 bases unmatched. The CDR3, as DNA: TGTGCCAGCAGCAGAAACGGACTAGCGGGGAGCTACGAGCAGTACTTC. It codes for CASSRNGLAGSYEQYF.

The chain couples TRBV5-8 to TRBJ2-3, with a possible D match to TRBD1 (5 bases). From germline, CDR1 is SGHTS and CDR2 YDEGEE. V shed 0 bases and J shed 0 bases, with 8 bases lying between them. This CDR3 is built from 15 residues. The CDR3 region has the DNA TGTGCCAGCAGCTTGGCCAGGGCCAGCACAGATACGCAGTATTTT. As protein: CASSLARASTDTQYF.

Concerning this clone itself: Just one base apart from a much larger clone, this may be a read error. The chain carries TRBV7-2 and TRBJ2-3, with D unresolved. Germline CDR1 reads SGHTA; CDR2 reads FQGNSA. V was clipped by 6 bases and J by 0 bases, with 4 bases between them. CDR3 size: 12 residues. The chain's CDR3 is CASSPSTDTQYF. In DNA form, the CDR3 reads TGTGCCAGCAGTCCTAGCACAGATACGCAGTATTTT.

CDR3 residues: CASSPRTGTAGNTIYF. CDR3 DNA: TGTGCCAGCAGCCCTCGGACAGGGACGGCGGGAAACACCATATATTTT. The chain uses TRBV5-4 and TRBJ1-3; 8 positions match TRBD1. J was trimmed by 4 bases and V by 4 bases; bases with no gene match: 10. CDR3 length equals 16 residues. Germline V gene data show CDR1 as SGHNT and CDR2 as YYREEE (reference sequence).

This chain connects TRBV20-1 to TRBJ2-1; no clear D. Germline CDR1 and CDR2: DFQATT and SNEGSKA (reference sequence). The CDR3 extends over 10 amino acids. V was trimmed by 6 bases and J by 2 bases, leaving 2 bases between them. The CDR3 is CSAAYNEQFF. In nucleotides, the CDR3 is TGCAGTGCCGCCTACAATGAGCAGTTCTTC.

V usage is TRBV9 and J usage is TRBJ1-3; D is perhaps TRBD1 (5 bases). The V end lost 0 bases, the J end lost 0 bases, and 16 bases lay between the germline ends. This CDR3 region has 18 residues. In germline, CDR1 is SGDLS, CDR2 YYNGEE. This chain's CDR3 is CASSVGQGPLYSGNTIYF. As DNA, the CDR3 is TGTGCCAGCAGCGTAGGGCAGGGCCCCTTATACTCTGGAAACACCATATATTTT. The full variable domain, in which reference TRBV9 and TRBJ1-3 provide the parts outside the CDR3, is DSGVTQTPKHLITATGQRVTLRCSPRSGDLSVYWYQQSLDQGLQFLIQYYNGEERAKGNILERFSAQQFPDLHSELNLSSLELGDSALYFCASSVGQGPLYSGNTIYFGEGSWLTVV.

This sequence joins TRBV27 and TRBJ2-4; 9 positions agree with TRBD2. With V trimmed by 5 bases and J by 9 bases, 17 bases remained unmatched. Germline loops: CDR1 MNHEY, CDR2 SMNVEV (reference sequence). The CDR3 totals 17 residues. The CDR3 DNA is TGTGCCAGCAGTACCCTTCCTAGCGGGACGGGTTCAGGCATTCAGTACTTC. Encoded protein: CASSTLPSGTGSGIQYF.

V and J are TRBV3-1 (or the pseudogene TRBV3-2) and TRBJ1-4; no clear D. Germline lookup yields CDR1 LGHDT and CDR2 YNNKEL (reference sequence). V dropped 3 bases and J dropped 4 bases, with 6 bases sitting between them. The CDR3 has 13 amino acids. CDR3 sequence reads: CASSQNGNEKLFF. CDR3 DNA: TGTGCCAGCAGCCAGAACGGTAATGAAAAACTGTTTTTT.